A single sample gave rise to the 8 T cell receptor beta chains below, sequenced in a study of blood T cell repertoires in COVID-19. Profiled with immunoSEQ multiplex PCR; TCRdb holds only in-frame clones, not every one. The sample records about 330,000 clones, roughly 87% being singletons. The sample comprised PBMCs or T cells enriched from blood (not recorded which). Receptor source: a woman aged 30 to 39 who had recovered from COVID-19.

This clone was found a few times. The V call is TRBV24-1, the J call TRBJ1-2; 7 bases line up with TRBD1. Trimming cost V 3 bases and J 4 bases; bases outside gene matches: 16. Germline assignment: CDR1 KGHDR and CDR2 SFDVKD. The CDR3 consists of 18 residues. As DNA, the CDR3 is TGTGCCACCAGTGATCGAATACCGGGACAGATTATCTCCTATGGCTACACCTTC. It specifies CATSDRIPGQIISYGYTF.

The chain has TRBV10-3 and TRBJ2-1, with 10 bases fitting TRBD2. Trimming took 6 bases from V and 10 from J; bases not matched to a gene: 9. This CDR3 region has 14 residues. The germline gives CDR1 ENHRY, CDR2 SYGVKD. The CDR3 sequence: CAIRRSGGAEEQFF. In DNA form, the CDR3 reads TGTGCCATCAGGCGGAGCGGGGGGGCCGAGGAGCAGTTCTTC.

The rearrangement links TRBV27 to TRBJ2-6, with 9 bases matching TRBD1. CDR1 is MNHEY and CDR2 is SMNVEV in the germline V gene (reference sequence). The CDR3 length is 18 residues. Trimming cost V 1 base and J 0 bases; bases outside gene matches: 4. In nucleotides, the CDR3 is TGTGCCAGCAGTTTATATGGGACAGGGCGCTCTGGGGCCAACGTCCTGACTTTC. The encoded protein is CASSLYGTGRSGANVLTF.

The J gene is TRBJ2-3, the V gene TRBV27, with 8 bases identical to TRBD2. CDR1 is MNHEY, CDR2 SMNVEV, per germline (reference sequence). This CDR3 comprises 15 residues. V was clipped by 7 bases and J by 4 bases; unmatched bases: 10. The CDR3 protein is CASNFGGGPPDTQYF. In nucleotides, the CDR3 is TGTGCCAGCAACTTCGGGGGGGGGCCCCCAGATACGCAGTATTTT.

This clone was detected once. The chain joins TRBV5-4 to TRBJ2-1, with TRBD2 matching 9 bases. Trimming cost V 4 bases and J 7 bases; bases outside gene matches: 18. CDR1 and CDR2 (germline): SGHNT, YYREEE (reference sequence). The CDR3 is 18 residues long. The CDR3 sequence is CASSPGGGGAVRGNEQFF. In DNA form, the CDR3 reads TGTGCCAGCAGCCCCGGGGGCGGGGGGGCCGTGCGGGGAAATGAGCAGTTCTTC. The variable domain in full, completed from reference TRBV5-4 and TRBJ2-1, reads ETGVTQSPTHLIKTRGQQVTLRCSSQSGHNTVSWYQQALGQGPQFIFQYYREEENGRGNFPPRFSGLQFPNYSSELNVNALELDDSALYLCASSPGGGGAVRGNEQFFGPGTRLTVL.

The V gene is TRBV5-1, the J gene TRBJ2-7; 7 bases align to TRBD1. CDR1 SGHRS and CDR2 YFSETQ come from the germline V gene. The CDR3 covers 16 residues. V gave up 2 bases and J gave up 4 bases; unmatched junction bases: 12. Written as DNA, the CDR3 is TGCGCCAGCAGCTTACCACCGCCGGGACAGCCATACGAGCAGTACTTC. Translating gives CASSLPPPGQPYEQYF.

The chain couples TRBV5-3 to TRBJ2-3; 8 bases align to TRBD2. TRBV5-3 is classed as an ORF, of uncertain function. V was pared by 4 bases and J by 4 bases, with 17 bases of the junction left unmatched. The CDR3 runs 18 residues. The CDR3: CARSQYSGVPLPPDTQYF. Written as DNA, the CDR3 is TGTGCCAGAAGCCAGTATAGCGGGGTTCCCCTTCCCCCAGATACGCAGTATTTT.

This sequence joins TRBV28 and TRBJ2-7; 8 nucleotides agree with TRBD2. The CDR3 runs to 13 residues. V trimming: 5 bases; J trimming: 1 base; junction bases outside the gene matches: 1. Germline CDR1 reads MDHEN; CDR2 reads SYDVKM. The CDR3 sequence: CASSRLASYEQYF. The CDR3 DNA follows: TGTGCCAGCAGTCGACTAGCGTCCTACGAGCAGTACTTC.